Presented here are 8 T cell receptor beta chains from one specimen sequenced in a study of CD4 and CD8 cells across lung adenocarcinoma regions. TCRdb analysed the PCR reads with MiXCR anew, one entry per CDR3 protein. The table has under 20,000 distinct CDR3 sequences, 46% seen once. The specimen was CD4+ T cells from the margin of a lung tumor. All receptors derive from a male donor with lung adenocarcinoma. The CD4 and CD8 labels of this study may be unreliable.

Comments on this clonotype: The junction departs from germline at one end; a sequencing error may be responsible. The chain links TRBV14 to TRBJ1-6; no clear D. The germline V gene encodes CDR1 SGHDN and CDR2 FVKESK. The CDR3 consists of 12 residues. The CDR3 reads CASSQTLREQYF. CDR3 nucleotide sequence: TGTGCCAGCAGCCAGACTTTGCGGGAGCAGTACTTT.

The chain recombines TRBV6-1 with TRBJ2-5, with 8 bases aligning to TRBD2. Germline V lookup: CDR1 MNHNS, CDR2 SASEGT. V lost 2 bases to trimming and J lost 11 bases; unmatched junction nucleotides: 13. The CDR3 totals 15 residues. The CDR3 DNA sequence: TGTGCCAGCAGTGAACTAGCGGGCTCCTACAATGAGCAGTACTTC. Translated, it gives CASSELAGSYNEQYF.

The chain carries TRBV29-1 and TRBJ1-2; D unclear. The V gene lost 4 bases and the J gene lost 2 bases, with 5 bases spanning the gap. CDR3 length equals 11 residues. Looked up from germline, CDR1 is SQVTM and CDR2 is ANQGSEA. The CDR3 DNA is TGCAGCGTTGCGGTAAACTATGGCTACACCTTC. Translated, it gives CSVAVNYGYTF.

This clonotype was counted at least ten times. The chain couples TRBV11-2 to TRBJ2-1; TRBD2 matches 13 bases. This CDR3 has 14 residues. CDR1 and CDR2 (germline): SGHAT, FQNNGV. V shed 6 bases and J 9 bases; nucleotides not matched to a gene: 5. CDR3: CASRLGLAGIEQFF. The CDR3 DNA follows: TGTGCCAGCAGGCTGGGACTAGCGGGAATTGAGCAGTTCTTC.

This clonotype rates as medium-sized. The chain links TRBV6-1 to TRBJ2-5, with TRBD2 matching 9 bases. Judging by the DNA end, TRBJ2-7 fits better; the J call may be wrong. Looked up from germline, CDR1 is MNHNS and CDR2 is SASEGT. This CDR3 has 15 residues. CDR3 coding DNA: TGTGCCAGCAGTACAGCGGGGGCGGGAGGGAACGAGCAGTACTTC. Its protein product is CASSTAGAGGNEQYF.

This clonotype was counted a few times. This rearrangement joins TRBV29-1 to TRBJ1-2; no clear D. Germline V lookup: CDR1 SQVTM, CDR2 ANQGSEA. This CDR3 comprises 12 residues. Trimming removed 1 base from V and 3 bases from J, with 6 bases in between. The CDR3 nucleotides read TGCAGCGTTGAAGGACGGGACTATGGCTACACCTTC. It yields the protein CSVEGRDYGYTF.

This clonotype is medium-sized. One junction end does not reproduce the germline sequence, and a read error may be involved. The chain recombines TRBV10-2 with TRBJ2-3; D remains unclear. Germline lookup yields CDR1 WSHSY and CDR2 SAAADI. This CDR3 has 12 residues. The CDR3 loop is CASSFNRDTQYF. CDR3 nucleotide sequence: TGCGCCAGCAGCTTCAACAGAGATACACAGTATTTT.

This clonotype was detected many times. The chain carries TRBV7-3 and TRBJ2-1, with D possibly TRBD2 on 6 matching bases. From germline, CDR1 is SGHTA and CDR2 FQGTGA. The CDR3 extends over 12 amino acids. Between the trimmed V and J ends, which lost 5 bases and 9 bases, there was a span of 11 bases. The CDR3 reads CASSDRGGEQFF. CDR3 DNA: TGTGCCAGCAGCGACCGGGGAGGTGAGCAGTTCTTC.